The 15 T cell receptor beta chains below all came from one sample that was sequenced in a study of molecular identifiers for immune sequencing clone quantification. TCRdb fed the PCR reads into MiXCR, producing one record per CDR3 protein. Among 460,000 or so distinct CDR3 sequences listed, about 25% were seen once. Sequenced sample: naive CD8+ T cells from blood, with Jurkat cell RNA spiked in. Sample subset: FACS-sorted CD8+CD4-CCR7+CD45RA+ naive T cells. These receptor sequences come from a human donor in good health. Some libraries in this study had Jurkat cell RNA spiked in.

Details on this clonotype: A junction boundary mismatches the germline segment, possibly from a read error. The genes are TRBV12-5 and TRBJ1-6; D unresolved. CDR1 is LGHNT, CDR2 FRNRAP, per germline. The CDR3 loop spans 14 amino acids. CDR3 sequence reads: CASGLGQASSPLRF. CDR3 bases: TGTGCTAGTGGTTTGGGGCAGGCAAGCTCACCCCTCCGCTTT.

This clonotype has just a few counts. The V and J genes are TRBV9 and TRBJ2-2; TRBD2 agrees at 7 bases. V was clipped by 5 bases and J by 1 base; unmatched bases: 2. Per germline, CDR1 SGDLS and CDR2 YYNGEE. This CDR3 has 14 residues. The CDR3 sequence: CASRGGWNTGELFF. Written as DNA, the CDR3 is TGTGCCAGCAGGGGGGGGTGGAACACCGGGGAGCTGTTTTTT.

The chain recombines TRBV7-9 with TRBJ2-5; perhaps TRBD2 as D (6 bases). This CDR3 is 14 amino acids long. V gave up 3 bases and J gave up 2 bases, with 10 bases separating them. Germline V gene sequence: CDR1 SEHNR, CDR2 FQNEAQ (reference sequence). As DNA, the CDR3 is TGTGCCAGCAGCTTCGTTAGCGGACAAGAGACCCAGTACTTC. The encoded protein is CASSFVSGQETQYF.

The chain couples TRBV4-1 to TRBJ1-4; 7 bases line up with TRBD1. The germline V gene has CDR1 MGHRA and CDR2 YSYEKL. The CDR3 runs 15 residues. The V gene end was trimmed by 3 bases and the J gene end by 7 bases; junction bases not matched to a gene: 8. The CDR3 sequence is CASSQLQGRFEKLFF. Here the CDR3 DNA reads TGCGCCAGCAGCCAGTTACAGGGGCGTTTTGAAAAACTGTTTTTT.

This clonotype was seen more than once but under ten times. This chain joins TRBV9 and TRBJ2-7; D not certain. Looked up from germline, CDR1 is SGDLS and CDR2 is YYNGEE. CDR3 size: 13 residues. V was pared by 3 bases and J by 6 bases, with 13 bases between. The CDR3 bases are TGTGCCAGCAGCGGGGCAGGCTCCGGCGAGCAGTACTTC. Encoded protein: CASSGAGSGEQYF.

Many counts were recorded for this clonotype. This sequence joins TRBV12-3 or TRBV12-4 and TRBJ2-1; D is unresolved. The CDR3 length is 13 residues. Trimming took 4 bases from V and 8 from J, leaving 12 bases between them. The CDR3 region is CASSYQDVDEQFF. CDR3 DNA: TGTGCCAGCAGTTACCAGGACGTGGATGAGCAGTTCTTC.

The genes are TRBV6-1 and TRBJ2-7, with unresolved D. The CDR3 contains 17 residues. Germline CDR1 reads MNHNS; CDR2 reads SASEGT. Trimming pared 1 base from V and 2 bases from J, leaving 18 bases between. The CDR3 DNA follows: TGTGCCAGCAGTGAAGGGGTGACGGCACCTGGGGCCTACGAGCAGTACTTC. The encoded protein is CASSEGVTAPGAYEQYF.

This chain connects TRBV13 to TRBJ2-3; 8 positions match TRBD2. CDR3 length equals 16 residues. J gave up 0 bases and V 3 bases, and 5 bases lay outside the gene matches. The germline V gene encodes CDR1 PRHDT and CDR2 FYEKMQ (reference sequence). CDR3 in DNA: TGTGCCAGCAGCTTTCTGAGCGGGGGAAGCACAGATACGCAGTATTTT. Translated: CASSFLSGGSTDTQYF.

Only a few counts were recorded for this clonotype. The CDR3 DNA is TGTGCCAGCAGCTCGAGGGACAGGGGCTTGGACGAGCAGTACTTC. This encodes CASSSRDRGLDEQYF. The chain carries TRBV12-3 or TRBV12-4 and TRBJ2-7, with TRBD1 matching over 10 bases. The CDR3 spans 15 residues. V was pared by 6 bases and J by 5 bases, with 10 bases of the junction left unmatched.

At least ten counts were recorded for this clonotype. The chain joins TRBV6-6 to TRBJ2-3; D uncertain. The length of the CDR3 is 18 residues. Trimming left V 0 bases short and J 2 bases short, with 18 bases between. From germline, CDR1 is MNHNY and CDR2 SVGAGI (reference sequence). CDR3 nucleotide sequence: TGTGCCAGCAGTTACTCGAATCTGGGCCTCTACACCACAGATACGCAGTATTTT. Translating it yields CASSYSNLGLYTTDTQYF.

In its sample, this clonotype was seen a few times. The chain couples TRBV16 to TRBJ1-2, with TRBD1 matching 10 bases. Germline-derived CDR1 and CDR2 are KGHSY and FQNENV. The length of the CDR3 is 15 residues. Trimming cost V 0 bases and J 6 bases; bases outside gene matches: 4. CDR3 loop: CASSQSRTGGDGYTF. Here the CDR3 DNA reads TGTGCCAGCAGCCAATCCAGGACAGGGGGGGATGGCTACACCTTC.

This clonotype has only a few counts. The chain has TRBV29-1 and TRBJ2-7, with 7 bases fitting TRBD1. Germline V gene sequence: CDR1 SQVTM, CDR2 ANQGSEA. V lost 3 bases and J lost 5; bases outside the gene matches: 4. There are 12 residues in the CDR3. CDR3 amino acids: CSVETGLNEQYF. CDR3 DNA: TGCAGCGTTGAGACAGGGCTCAACGAGCAGTACTTC.

This clonotype was seen more than once but under ten times. V usage is TRBV4-2 and J usage is TRBJ1-1, with unresolved D. Trimming shortened V by 8 bases and J by 1 base, and 11 bases separated the two germline ends. CDR1 is LGHNA, CDR2 YNFKEQ, per germline. This CDR3 contains 13 residues. CDR3 amino acids: CASGGEANTEAFF. Written as DNA, the CDR3 is TGTGCCAGCGGCGGTGAGGCGAACACTGAAGCTTTCTTT.

V usage is TRBV21-1 and J usage is TRBJ2-7; the DNA was not used to check the table's D call, TRBD2. TRBV21-1 corresponds to a pseudogene. This CDR3 has 18 residues. This CDR3 is CASSSRRLAGAHSYEQYF. In DNA form, the CDR3 reads TGTGCCAGCAGCTCCCGTCGGCTAGCGGGAGCCCACTCCTACGAGCAGTACTTC.

The chain recombines TRBV4-3 with TRBJ2-7; unclear D gene. Germline lookup yields CDR1 LGHNA and CDR2 YSLEER. The V end was cut by 1 base, the J end by 0 bases, with 10 bases between. The CDR3 contains 15 residues. CDR3 loop: CASSQGHSSSYEQYF. In DNA, the CDR3 is TGCGCCAGCAGCCAAGGGCACTCGAGCTCCTACGAGCAGTACTTC.